The rows below give T cell receptor beta chains drawn from one sample of a study of cytomegalovirus exposure and HLA in healthy donors. Using immunoSEQ multiplex PCR, the repertoire was profiled, and TCRdb retains in-frame clones only, with some absent. Seen here are roughly 110,000 clones, around 74% observed once, and the top ten hold around 15%. The source material was PBMCs. The receptors were sampled from a woman aged 40 to 50 in good health and CMV-seropositive. The CDR3 runs from the conserved cysteine through the conserved F or W. A D gene is named only where the DNA matches it firmly. Size tells how often a clone was seen (once, few, many) or the class of an expanded clone, and some rows leave it out.

J	D	V	size	CDR3	DNA
TRBJ1-2	TRBD1	TRBV19	NA	CASGDRGRYGYTF	TGTGCCAGTGGCGACAGGGGTCGGTATGGCTACACCTTC
TRBJ1-1	NA	TRBV5-1	few	CASSLDTAGESTEAFF	TGCGCCAGCAGCTTGGATACAGCCGGCGAGTCCACTGAAGCTTTCTTT
TRBJ1-4	TRBD1	TRBV7-9	few	CASSLSGGEKLFF	TGTGCCAGCAGCTTATCAGGGGGAGAAAAACTGTTTTTT
TRBJ2-3	NA	TRBV7-9	NA	CASSYGVGATDTQYF	TGTGCCAGCAGCTATGGTGTGGGGGCCACAGATACGCAGTATTTT
TRBJ1-5	NA	TRBV6-1	NA	CASSEFQISNQPQHF	TGTGCCAGCAGTGAATTTCAAATCAGCAATCAGCCCCAGCATTTT
TRBJ1-2	NA	TRBV19	NA	CASSKIDGTSGGGYTF	TGTGCCAGTAGTAAGATCGATGGGACCTCCGGGGGTGGCTACACCTTC
TRBJ1-2	NA	TRBV27	NA	CASSRQTGYGYTF	TGTGCCAGCAGTAGACAGACCGGCTATGGCTACACCTTC
TRBJ1-2	TRBD1	TRBV5-8	once	CASSLGQGYYGYTF	TGTGCCAGCAGCTTGGGACAGGGCTACTATGGCTACACCTTC
TRBJ2-1	NA	TRBV11-2	NA	CASSLGDSNNEQFF	TGTGCCAGCAGCTTAGGGGACTCCAACAATGAGCAGTTCTTC
TRBJ1-6	TRBD1	TRBV19	NA	CASSGGQHYNSPLHF	TGTGCCAGTAGTGGGGGACAGCACTATAATTCACCCCTCCACTTT
TRBJ2-7	TRBD1	TRBV25-1	NA	CASSATGTVYEQYF	TGTGCCAGCAGCGCGACAGGGACAGTCTACGAGCAGTACTTC
TRBJ2-5	TRBD1	TRBV5-6	few	CASSLGGGAGETQYF	TGTGCCAGCAGCTTGGGAGGGGGCGCAGGAGAGACCCAGTACTTC
TRBJ1-1	NA	TRBV14	NA	CASTRMSGNTEAFF	TGTGCCAGCACCAGAATGTCGGGGAACACTGAAGCTTTCTTT
TRBJ1-6	NA	TRBV9	NA	CASSPDSYNSPLHF	TGTGCCAGCAGCCCGGACAGCTATAATTCACCCCTCCACTTT
TRBJ2-2	NA	TRBV14	NA	CASSPVGTGELFF	TGTGCCAGCAGCCCCGTCGGCACCGGGGAGCTGTTTTTT
TRBJ1-5	TRBD1	TRBV7-8	NA	CASSSPTGGLNQPQHF	TGTGCCAGCAGCTCGCCGACAGGGGGCTTAAATCAGCCCCAGCATTTT
TRBJ2-1	NA	TRBV6-6	few	CASSYSTRNEQFF	TGTGCCAGCAGTTACTCGACAAGAAATGAGCAGTTCTTC
TRBJ2-1	NA	TRBV29-1	NA	CSVDQTGMRGREDNEQFF	TGCAGCGTTGATCAAACAGGAATGCGGGGGCGTGAGGACAATGAGCAGTTCTTC
TRBJ1-2	NA	TRBV7-9	NA	CASSTYRDGYTF	TGTGCCAGCAGCACCTACAGGGATGGCTACACCTTC
TRBJ1-5	NA	TRBV6-6	NA	CASSPDRYQPQHF	TGTGCCAGCAGCCCAGACAGGTATCAGCCCCAGCATTTT
TRBJ1-6	TRBD1	TRBV9	NA	CASSKNRGERASPLHF	TGTGCCAGCAGCAAGAACAGGGGAGAGAGGGCTTCACCCCTCCACTTT
TRBJ1-5	NA	TRBV2	NA	CASSEDRVGNQPQHF	TGTGCCAGCAGTGAAGACAGGGTTGGGAATCAGCCCCAGCATTTT
TRBJ2-2	TRBD1	TRBV15	NA	CATSSGQGANTGELFF	TGTGCCACCAGCAGCGGACAGGGGGCGAACACCGGGGAGCTGTTTTTT
TRBJ1-1	NA	TRBV18	NA	CASSPSEGTEAFF	TGTGCCAGCTCACCCTCGGAGGGCACTGAAGCTTTCTTT
TRBJ1-1	NA	TRBV4-1	NA	CASSQPGVRDTEAFF	TGCGCCAGCAGCCAGCCAGGGGTTCGGGACACTGAAGCTTTCTTT
TRBJ2-3	NA	TRBV30	NA	CAWSPGDYGVLNTQYF	TGTGCCTGGAGCCCAGGGGACTATGGGGTTCTTAATACGCAGTATTTT
TRBJ1-3	NA	TRBV10-3	NA	CAISDGSGNTIYF	TGTGCCATCAGTGACGGTTCTGGAAACACCATATATTTT